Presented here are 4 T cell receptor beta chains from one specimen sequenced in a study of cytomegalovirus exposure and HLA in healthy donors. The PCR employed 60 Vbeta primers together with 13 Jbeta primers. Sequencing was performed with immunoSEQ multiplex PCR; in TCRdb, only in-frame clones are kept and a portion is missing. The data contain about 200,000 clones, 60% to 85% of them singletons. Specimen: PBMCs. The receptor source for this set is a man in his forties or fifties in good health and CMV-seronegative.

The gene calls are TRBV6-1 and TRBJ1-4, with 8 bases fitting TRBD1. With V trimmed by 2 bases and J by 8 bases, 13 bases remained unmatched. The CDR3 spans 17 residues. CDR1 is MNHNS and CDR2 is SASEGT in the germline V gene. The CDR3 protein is CASSESSWTGFSEKLFF. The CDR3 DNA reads TGTGCCAGCAGTGAATCATCGTGGACAGGGTTCTCCGAAAAACTGTTTTTT.

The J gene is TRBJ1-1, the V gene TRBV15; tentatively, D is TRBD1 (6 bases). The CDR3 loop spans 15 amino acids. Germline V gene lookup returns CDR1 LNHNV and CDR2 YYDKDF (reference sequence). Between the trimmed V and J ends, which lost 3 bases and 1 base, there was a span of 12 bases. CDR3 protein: CATSRGMDRNTEAFF. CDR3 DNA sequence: TGTGCCACCAGCAGGGGGATGGACAGGAACACTGAAGCTTTCTTT.

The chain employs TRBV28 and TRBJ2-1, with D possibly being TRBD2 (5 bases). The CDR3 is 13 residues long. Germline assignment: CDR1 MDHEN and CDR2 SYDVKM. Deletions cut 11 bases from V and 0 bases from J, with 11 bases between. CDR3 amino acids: CALGRGSYNEQFF. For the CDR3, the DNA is TGTGCCCTCGGACGGGGCTCCTACAATGAGCAGTTCTTC.

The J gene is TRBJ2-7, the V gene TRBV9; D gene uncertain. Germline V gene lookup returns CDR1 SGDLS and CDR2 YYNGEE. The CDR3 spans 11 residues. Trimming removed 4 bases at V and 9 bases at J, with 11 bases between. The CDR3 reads CASSTQVRQYF. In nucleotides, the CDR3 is TGTGCCAGCAGCACCCAGGTAAGGCAGTACTTC.